This TCR beta chain was captured in a study of T cell changes during pregnancy in multiple sclerosis. Produced via immunoSEQ multiplex PCR; TCRdb's table is partial and in-frame only. This sample carries about 100,000 clones, 80% to 95% of them seen once, and the ten largest clones take 1.9%. The CDR3 is 16 residues long. Germline trimming cut 5 bases from V and 3 bases from J; bases unmatched to any gene: 10. Germline V gene lookup returns CDR1 SGHTA and CDR2 FQGTGA. V gene TRBV7-3 combines with J gene TRBJ2-1, with 7 bases that match TRBD2. This TCR was sampled from a female donor with multiple sclerosis, enrolled in a pregnancy study. The starting material was peripheral blood, obtained after pregnancy. This CDR3 reads CASSVRGGSVYNEQFF. In DNA form, the CDR3 reads TGTGCCAGCAGCGTTAGAGGCGGGAGCGTCTACAATGAGCAGTTCTTC.